The 32 T cell receptor beta chains presented below share a single source sample, sequenced in a study of radiotherapy plus CTLA-4 blockade in lung cancer (dated by TCRdb to 2017 to 2018). The library was prepared using the immunoSEQ multiplex PCR assay. The immuneACCESS repertoire file appears here via TCRdb, limited to in-frame rearrangements. These files lack a portion of the clones; in checked studies, under half of the deficit traces to unresolved V genes, and the cause of the others is not known. The sample data list 62,000 or so clones, and roughly 78% of these were observed just once. Of the sample, under 10% falls within the top ten clones. The sample in question was peripheral blood, obtained from a patient treated with radiotherapy plus ipilimumab. All receptors come from a human donor with non-small cell lung cancer who had a complete response to radiotherapy plus ipilimumab.

This chain joins TRBV4-3 and TRBJ2-1; 12 nucleotides line up with TRBD2. Per germline, CDR1 LGHNA and CDR2 YSLEER. V lost 1 base to trimming and J lost 0 bases; unmatched junction nucleotides: 7. The CDR3 extends over 19 amino acids. The CDR3 reads CASSQVELAGGGSYNEQFF. CDR3 bases: TGCGCCAGCAGCCAAGTCGAACTAGCGGGAGGAGGCTCCTACAATGAGCAGTTCTTC.

The J gene is TRBJ2-2, the V gene TRBV7-9; 12 bases agree with TRBD1. V lost 0 bases, J lost 7 bases, and 9 bases stayed unmatched. The CDR3 is made up of 18 amino acids. Germline values: CDR1 SEHNR, CDR2 FQNEAQ (reference sequence). The CDR3 loop is CASSLARGQGAHVGELFF. The CDR3 DNA sequence: TGTGCCAGCAGCTTAGCGCGGGGACAGGGGGCGCATGTCGGGGAGCTGTTTTTT.

This chain connects TRBV7-2 to TRBJ2-3, with a possible D match to TRBD2 (5 bases). The CDR3 runs 15 residues. Germline values: CDR1 SGHTA, CDR2 FQGNSA. The V and J ends lost 2 bases and 6 bases respectively, with 15 bases between them. The CDR3 DNA reads TGTGCCAGCAGCTTAAAAGGACTGATACGGGATACGCAGTATTTT. Translating it yields CASSLKGLIRDTQYF.

In this sample, this clone turned up a few times. V is TRBV16 and J is TRBJ1-2; D gene ambiguous. There are 13 residues in the CDR3. Trimming took 5 bases from V and 6 from J, leaving 13 bases between them. Germline CDR1 reads KGHSY; CDR2 reads FQNENV. CDR3 loop: CASSDGPGNGYTF. The CDR3 DNA sequence: TGTGCCAGCAGCGATGGTCCTGGCAATGGCTACACCTTC.

On this clone itself: Mismatch with germline at one junction end may stem from a read error. V usage is TRBV2 and J usage is TRBJ1-4; 8 bases match TRBD1. CDR1 is SNHLY and CDR2 is FYNNEI in the germline V gene. The CDR3 consists of 17 residues. CDR3 loop: CASRGHLNLATNEKLFF. The CDR3 DNA sequence: TGTGCGAGCAGGGGGCACCTTAATTTAGCAACTAATGAAAAACTGTTTTTT.

This chain joins TRBV7-2 and TRBJ2-3, with 9 bases that match TRBD2. CDR1 is SGHTA and CDR2 is FQGNSA in the germline V gene. V trimming: 0 bases; J trimming: 3 bases; junction bases outside the gene matches: 1. CDR3 size: 15 residues. The CDR3 sequence is CASSLASGRTDTQYF. The DNA of the CDR3 is TGTGCCAGCAGCTTAGCTAGCGGGAGAACAGATACGCAGTATTTT. Filled out from reference TRBV7-2 and TRBJ2-3, the complete variable domain reads GAGVSQSPSNKVTEKGKDVELRCDPISGHTALYWYRQSLGQGLEFLIYFQGNSAPDKSGLPSDRFSAERTGGSVSTLTIQRTQQEDSAVYLCASSLASGRTDTQYFGPGTRLTVL.

This chain connects TRBV5-4 to TRBJ2-7, with 7 positions matching TRBD2. The junction had 5 bases not matched to a gene; V was cut back by 5 bases and J by 0 bases. The V gene's germline CDR1 is SGHNT and CDR2 YYREEE (reference sequence). This CDR3 region has 14 residues. CDR3 bases: TGTGCCAGCAGAAGAGCGGGGAACTCCTACGAGCAGTACTTC. Protein product: CASRRAGNSYEQYF.

The CDR3 protein is CASSPSRNTQYF. CDR3 DNA sequence: TGTGCCAGCAGCCCAAGCCGGAATACGCAGTATTTT. The chain combines TRBV14 with TRBJ2-3; D gene unclear. Trimming took 4 bases from V and 7 from J, leaving 9 bases between them. The germline gives CDR1 SGHDN, CDR2 FVKESK. This CDR3 is 12 amino acids long. Based on the CDR3 plus reference TRBV14 and TRBJ2-3, the full variable domain is EAGVTQFPSHSVIEKGQTVTLRCDPISGHDNLYWYRRVMGKEIKFLLHFVKESKQDESGMPNNRFLAERTGGTYSTLKVQPAELEDSGVYFCASSPSRNTQYFGPGTRLTVL.

The gene calls are TRBV19 and TRBJ1-5; D not certain. The CDR3 runs to 14 residues. V lost 5 bases and J 3 bases, leaving 11 bases between the germline ends. Germline V gene lookup returns CDR1 LNHDA and CDR2 SQIVND (reference sequence). In DNA form, the CDR3 reads TGTGCCAGTAGTCGGTATAGCTCCAATCAGCCCCAGCATTTT. As protein: CASSRYSSNQPQHF.

The rearrangement uses TRBV7-9 and TRBJ2-3; no reliable D call. Trimming took off 4 bases at V and 3 bases at J, with 11 bases between the two ends. This CDR3 is built from 14 residues. Germline V gene data show CDR1 as SEHNR and CDR2 as FQNEAQ (reference sequence). The CDR3 protein is CASSSPSGTDTQYF. As DNA, the CDR3 is TGTGCCAGCAGCTCCCCCTCCGGAACAGATACGCAGTATTTT.

The chain employs TRBV18 and TRBJ2-5, with 7 nucleotides matching TRBD1. CDR1 is KGHSH and CDR2 is LQKENI in the germline V gene. V lost 3 bases and J lost 1; bases outside the gene matches: 5. There are 15 residues in the CDR3. CDR3 in amino acids: CASSPTGTTQETQYF. CDR3 DNA: TGTGCCAGCTCACCGACAGGGACAACCCAAGAGACCCAGTACTTC.

The V gene is TRBV19, the J gene TRBJ1-2; 9 bases line up with TRBD1. After removal of 5 bases from V and 5 bases from J, the junction contained 3 bases not matched to a gene. Germline CDR1 and CDR2: LNHDA and SQIVND (reference sequence). This CDR3 is 13 amino acids long. The CDR3 DNA is TGTGCCAGTAGTGCGACAGGGGGGTATGGCTACACCTTC. Protein sequence: CASSATGGYGYTF.

The chain combines TRBV6-1 with TRBJ1-2; no definite D call. Trimming removed 3 bases from V and 2 bases from J, with 10 bases in between. Germline CDR1 reads MNHNS; CDR2 reads SASEGT. This CDR3 spans 14 amino acids. The CDR3 loop is CASSDEDGNYGYTF. In DNA, the CDR3 is TGTGCCAGCAGTGACGAGGACGGAAACTATGGCTACACCTTC.

This clone was recorded a few times. The rearrangement links TRBV7-9 to TRBJ2-1; D might be TRBD1 or TRBD2, each matching 5 bases. The CDR3 length is 12 residues. Per germline, CDR1 SEHNR and CDR2 FQNEAQ (reference sequence). V was cut by 1 base and J by 10 bases, with 8 bases left in between. CDR3 DNA sequence: TGTGCCAGCAGCTTAGGGGGGATGGAGCAGTTCTTC. This codes for CASSLGGMEQFF.

This clone has a handful of counts. This CDR3 is CASSPGQDYGYTF. In nucleotides, the CDR3 is TGTGCCAGCTCACCGGGACAGGACTATGGCTACACCTTC. This chain connects TRBV18 to TRBJ1-2; 8 nucleotides agree with TRBD1. V dropped 3 bases and J dropped 3; count of bases not matched to a gene: 0. The length of the CDR3 is 13 residues. The V gene's germline CDR1 is KGHSH and CDR2 LQKENI.

The gene calls are TRBV6-5 and TRBJ2-1; 7 bases are shared with TRBD1. The CDR3 runs 14 residues. Germline-derived CDR1 and CDR2 are MNHEY and SVGAGI. V gave up 6 bases and J gave up 8 bases; unmatched junction bases: 10. The CDR3 coding sequence is TGTGCCAGCAGCCAGGGGGTAGTGAATCATGAGCAGTTCTTC. Translating it yields CASSQGVVNHEQFF.

The J gene is TRBJ2-3, the V gene TRBV25-1, with TRBD2 matching 9 bases. CDR1 is MGHDK and CDR2 is SYGVNS in the germline V gene. J was trimmed by 6 bases and V by 6 bases; bases with no gene match: 7. The CDR3 contains 14 residues. The CDR3 sequence: CASRGGLAGDTQYF. CDR3 bases: TGTGCCAGCAGGGGGGGACTAGCCGGCGATACGCAGTATTTT.

The rearrangement links TRBV2 to TRBJ2-2, with D hard to call. Germline CDR1 is SNHLY and CDR2 is FYNNEI. This CDR3 is 15 amino acids long. V was shortened by 3 bases and J by 0 bases, with 8 bases between the two germline ends. The CDR3 loop is CASSDKGSNTGELFF. In nucleotides, the CDR3 is TGTGCCAGCAGTGATAAGGGATCGAACACCGGGGAGCTGTTTTTT.

The chain recombines TRBV7-6 with TRBJ2-3; D remains unclear. Trimming took 0 bases from V and 7 from J, leaving 8 bases between them. The germline V gene encodes CDR1 SGHVS and CDR2 FNYEAQ. This CDR3 is 13 amino acids long. CDR3 residues: CASSLAGFNTQYF. The CDR3 DNA reads as TGTGCCAGCAGCTTAGCTGGCTTCAATACGCAGTATTTT.

The genes are TRBV29-1 and TRBJ2-6; tentative D call: TRBD2 (6 bases). The germline V and J ends were trimmed by 4 bases and 0 bases, with 16 bases remaining between them. This CDR3 contains 17 residues. The germline V gene has CDR1 SQVTM and CDR2 ANQGSEA. Here the CDR3 reads CSVVGKGGFSGANVLTF. In nucleotides, the CDR3 is TGCAGCGTTGTAGGGAAGGGAGGCTTCTCTGGGGCCAACGTCCTGACTTTC. Filled out from reference TRBV29-1 and TRBJ2-6, the complete variable domain reads SAVISQKPSRDICQRGTSLTIQCQVDSQVTMMFWYRQQPGQSLTLIATANQGSEATYESGFVIDKFPISRPNLTFSTLTVSNMSPEDSSIYLCSVVGKGGFSGANVLTFGAGSRLTVL.

The chain recombines TRBV5-6 with TRBJ2-2, with D tentatively TRBD2 (6 bases). Germline loops: CDR1 SGHDT, CDR2 YYEEEE. The CDR3 sequence is 15 residues long. Trimming stripped 5 bases from V and 6 bases from J, with 17 bases between. CDR3 sequence: CASRIGGGAAGELFF. CDR3 in DNA: TGTGCCAGCAGGATTGGAGGAGGGGCGGCCGGGGAGCTGTTTTTT.

The rearrangement joins TRBV28 to TRBJ1-1; D ambiguous. The CDR3 spans 15 residues. V lost 6 bases and J lost 4, with 18 bases in between. Germline lookup yields CDR1 MDHEN and CDR2 SYDVKM. DNA for the CDR3: TGTGCCAGCAGGCTCCCTCGATCTTTGGTCACTGAAGCTTTCTTT. Translated, it gives CASRLPRSLVTEAFF. Drawing the rest from reference TRBV28 and TRBJ1-1, the complete variable domain is DVKVTQSSRYLVKRTGEKVFLECVQDMDHENMFWYRQDPGLGLRLIYFSYDVKMKEKGDIPEGYSVSREKKERFSLILESASTNQTSMYLCASRLPRSLVTEAFFGQGTRLTVV.

The rearrangement uses TRBV7-6 and TRBJ1-2; D unresolved. Germline CDR1 SGHVS, CDR2 FNYEAQ. Trimming shortened V by 1 base and J by 6 bases, and 12 bases separated the two germline ends. CDR3 size: 14 residues. The CDR3 here is CASSLGGWGNGYTF. For the CDR3, the DNA is TGTGCCAGCAGCTTAGGGGGATGGGGAAATGGCTACACCTTC.

The table lists this clone with a count of one. V gene TRBV7-8 combines with J gene TRBJ1-2; D gene uncertain. The CDR3 extends over 13 amino acids. Trimming removed 2 bases at V and 3 bases at J, with 7 bases between. Per the germline V gene, CDR1 is SGHVS and CDR2 is FQNEAQ. In DNA, the CDR3 is TGTGCCAGCAGCTTATACGTCGACTATGGCTACACCTTC. It specifies CASSLYVDYGYTF.

In this sample, this clone turned up a few times. This rearrangement joins TRBV7-2 to TRBJ1-6; D is ambiguous. The CDR3 length is 17 residues. Trimming took 1 base from V and 14 from J, leaving 24 bases between them. CDR1 and CDR2 (germline): SGHTA, FQGNSA. The CDR3 sequence is CASSLGRSRDPVGTLHF. DNA of the CDR3: TGTGCCAGCAGCTTAGGTCGGTCCCGAGACCCCGTCGGGACCCTCCACTTT.

J is TRBJ1-4 and V is TRBV25-1; tentative D call: TRBD1 (5 bases). The germline V gene has CDR1 MGHDK and CDR2 SYGVNS. The CDR3 contains 15 residues. V dropped 1 base and J dropped 7 bases, with 13 bases sitting between them. The CDR3 protein is CASSEFGRQGEKLFF. The CDR3 nucleotides read TGTGCCAGCAGTGAATTCGGGAGGCAGGGTGAAAAACTGTTTTTT. The full variable domain, with the rest looked up from reference TRBV25-1 and TRBJ1-4, is EADIYQTPRYLVIGTGKKITLECSQTMGHDKMYWYQQDPGMELHLIHYSYGVNSTEKGDLSSESTVSRIRTEHFPLTLESARPSHTSQYLCASSEFGRQGEKLFFGSGTQLSVL.

The chain carries TRBV30 and TRBJ1-5; possible D gene TRBD1, 6 bases. This CDR3 contains 20 residues. Looked up from germline, CDR1 is GTSNPN and CDR2 is SVGIG (reference sequence). V was cut by 0 bases and J by 6 bases, with 30 bases left in between. CDR3 coding DNA: TGTGCCTGGAGTGTAGCCCTTCGACCCCTGCGGGGGGCGATGAGTCAGCCCCAGCATTTT. As protein: CAWSVALRPLRGAMSQPQHF. Drawing the rest from reference TRBV30 and TRBJ1-5, the complete variable domain is SQTIHQWPATLVQPVGSPLSLECTVEGTSNPNLYWYRQAAGRGLQLLFYSVGIGQISSEVPQNLSASRPQDRQFILSSKKLLLSDSGFYLCAWSVALRPLRGAMSQPQHFGDGTRLSIL.

The rearrangement joins TRBV6-5 to TRBJ1-2; D remains ambiguous. This CDR3 is built from 14 residues. The V gene lost 5 bases and the J gene lost 10 bases, with 20 bases spanning the gap. The V gene's germline CDR1 is MNHEY and CDR2 SVGAGI. The CDR3 DNA reads TGTGCCAGCAGTGAACGAGTCGCCTCGTTGGTCTACACCTTC. This encodes CASSERVASLVYTF.

V usage is TRBV10-3 and J usage is TRBJ2-1, with D perhaps matching TRBD1 (7 bases). The germline gives CDR1 ENHRY, CDR2 SYGVKD. V shed 3 bases and J shed 6 bases, with 15 bases lying between them. This CDR3 has 15 residues. CDR3: CAISDFRRDSNEQFF. The CDR3 DNA is TGTGCCATCAGTGATTTTAGGCGGGACAGCAATGAGCAGTTCTTC.

The chain links TRBV19 to TRBJ1-1; unclear D gene. Per the germline V gene, CDR1 is LNHDA and CDR2 is SQIVND (reference sequence). Trimming pared 7 bases from V and 0 bases from J, leaving 18 bases between. This CDR3 region has 16 residues. The DNA for the CDR3 is TGTGCCAGTACCCTAAGGACGGCGTACATGAACACTGAAGCTTTCTTT. It specifies CASTLRTAYMNTEAFF.

The chain employs TRBV5-1 and TRBJ2-3; 11 bases line up with TRBD2. The CDR3 runs to 17 residues. CDR1 and CDR2 from the germline V gene are SGHRS and YFSETQ. The J segment lost 0 bases and the V segment lost 6 bases, leaving 9 bases of the junction unmatched. CDR3 region: CASTGTSGASSTDTQYF. CDR3 nucleotides: TGCGCCAGCACCGGGACTAGCGGAGCCTCTAGCACAGATACGCAGTATTTT.

This chain joins TRBV6-5 and TRBJ2-7; 7 bases are shared with TRBD1. The CDR3 is 15 residues long. Germline V CDR1 and CDR2: MNHEY, SVGAGI. J was trimmed by 3 bases and V by 7 bases; bases with no gene match: 12. CDR3 protein: CASTLGRGFFYEQYF. The CDR3 DNA sequence: TGTGCCAGCACCTTGGGCAGGGGGTTTTTCTACGAGCAGTACTTC.